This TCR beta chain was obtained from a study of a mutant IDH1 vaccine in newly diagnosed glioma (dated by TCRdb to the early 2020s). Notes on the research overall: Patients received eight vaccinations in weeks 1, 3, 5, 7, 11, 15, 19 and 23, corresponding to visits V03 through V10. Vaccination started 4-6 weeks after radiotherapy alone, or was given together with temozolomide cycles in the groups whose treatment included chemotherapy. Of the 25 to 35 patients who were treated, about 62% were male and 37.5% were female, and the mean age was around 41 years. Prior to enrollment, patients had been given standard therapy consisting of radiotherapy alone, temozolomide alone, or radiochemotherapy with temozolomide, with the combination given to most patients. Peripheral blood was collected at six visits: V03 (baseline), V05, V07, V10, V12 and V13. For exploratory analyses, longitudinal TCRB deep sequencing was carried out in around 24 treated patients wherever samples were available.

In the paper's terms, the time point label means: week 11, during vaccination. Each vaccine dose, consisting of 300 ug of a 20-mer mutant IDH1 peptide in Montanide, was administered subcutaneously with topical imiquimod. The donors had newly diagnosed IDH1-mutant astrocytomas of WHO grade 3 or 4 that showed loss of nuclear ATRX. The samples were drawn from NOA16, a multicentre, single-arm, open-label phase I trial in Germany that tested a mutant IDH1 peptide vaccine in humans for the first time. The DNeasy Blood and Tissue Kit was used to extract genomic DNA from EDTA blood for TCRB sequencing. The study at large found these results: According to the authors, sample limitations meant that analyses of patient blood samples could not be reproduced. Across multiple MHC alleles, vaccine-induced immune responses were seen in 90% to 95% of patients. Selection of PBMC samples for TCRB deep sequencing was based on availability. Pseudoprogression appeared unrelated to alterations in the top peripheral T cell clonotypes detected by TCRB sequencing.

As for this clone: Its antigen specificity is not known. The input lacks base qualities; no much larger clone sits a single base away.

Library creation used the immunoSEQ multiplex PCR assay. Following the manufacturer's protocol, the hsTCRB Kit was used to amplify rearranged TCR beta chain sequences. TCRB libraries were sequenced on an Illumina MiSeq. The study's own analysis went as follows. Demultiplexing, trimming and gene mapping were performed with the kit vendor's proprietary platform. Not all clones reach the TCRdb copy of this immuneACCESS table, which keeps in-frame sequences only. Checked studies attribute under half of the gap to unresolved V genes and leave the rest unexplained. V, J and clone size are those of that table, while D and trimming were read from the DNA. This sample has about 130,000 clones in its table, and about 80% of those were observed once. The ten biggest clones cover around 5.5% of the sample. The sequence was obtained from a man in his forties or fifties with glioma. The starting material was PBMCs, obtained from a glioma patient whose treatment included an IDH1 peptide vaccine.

The nucleotide sequence is TGTGCCAGCAACCGACTGTTTGGAGTTTCCTACAATGAGCAGTTCTTC. Its protein reads: CASNRLFGVSYNEQFF. The chain couples TRBV7-2 to TRBJ2-1, with no confident D gene call. For CDR1 and CDR2, the germline V gene lists SGHTA and FQGNSA. There are 16 amino acids in the CDR3, from cysteine to phenylalanine inclusive. Only CDR3 DNA remains: 48 bases, in frame from the first base. V is reduced by 7 bases and J by 1 base, leaving a spacing of 17 bases between them.